This TCR beta chain was sequenced during a study of cytomegalovirus exposure and HLA in healthy donors. Findings of the study overall: In vitro experiments confirmed that three CMV-associated chains were specific for CMV antigens.

With regard to this clone: No antigen is known for it.

Germline CDR1 and CDR2: MNHEY and SVGAGI. After removal of 2 bases from V and 8 bases from J, the junction contained 8 bases not matched to a gene. CDR3 length: 15 amino acids. Sequencing was performed with immunoSEQ multiplex PCR; in TCRdb, only in-frame clones are kept and a portion is missing. The sample includes 200,000 to 250,000 clones, 70% to 90% of them seen just once. The source is a woman aged 18 to 35 in good health and CMV-seronegative. V and J are TRBV6-5 and TRBJ1-4, with TRBD1 matching over 7 bases. Sequencing used PBMCs. CDR3 DNA: TGTGCCAGCAGTTACCGGCAGGGGGGAAACGAAAAACTGTTTTTT. It specifies CASSYRQGGNEKLFF.